This T cell receptor beta chain derives from a study of blood T cell repertoires in COVID-19 (dated by TCRdb to the early 2020s). The study in broad terms: Samples from collaborators originated in the United States, Italy and Spain and spanned both the acute and convalescent phases of COVID-19. The prospective study material was composed of cDNA or gDNA derived from T cells, B-cell-depleted T cells, or PBMCs. The dataset comprised deeply sampled blood TCRbeta repertoires from subjects exposed to, actively infected with, or recovered from COVID-19. The repertoires were released in a freely available public database intended as a resource for research on the immune response to SARS-CoV-2. Samples came from the ongoing ImmuneRACE study (first 160 participants) plus 1,254 subjects from 6 global collaborators. The sample metadata nearly always contained a de-identified subject ID, COVID-19 status, age in years and sex. Where available, HLA class I and class II types were obtained from metadata supplied by the sample provider rather than from assay-based typing. Findings and caveats that apply to the study as a whole: How much clinical and demographic metadata was included differed by source and by participant, and the metadata was provided uncurated.

The immunoSEQ Assay, a bias-controlled multiplex PCR, was used to amplify TCRbeta CDR3 regions from genomic DNA. The authors processed their data as follows. The number of nucleated cells in each sample was estimated by amplification of reference gene primers within the assay. To quantify the absolute abundance of each unique TCRbeta CDR3 rearrangement, sequence reads were collapsed and filtered. For each sample, productive Simpson clonality was calculated as the square root of Simpson's diversity index over productive rearrangements. Sourced from immuneACCESS, this table was stored by TCRdb with only in-frame sequences that have V and J called. A share of the clones is absent; for the studies checked, an unresolved V gene accounts for under half, and the remainder has no known explanation. Clone size and the V and J calls come from that table; the DNA yielded D and trimming. In this sample the table shows some 510,000 clones, approximately 88% of which occur a single time. Of the sample, approximately 1.8% is held by the ten largest clones.

Participants in the prospective study were aged about 18 to 89 years, lived in over 20 United States geographic areas, and enrolled through a virtual design. To assign participants to cohorts, the prospective study relied on clinical history that participants themselves reported in a screening survey and a study questionnaire. For ImmuneRACE Cohort 3, a participant was defined as recovered based on two consecutive negative NP/OP PCR tests, clearance by a healthcare professional, or resolution of symptoms. Each participant in the prospective study had whole blood, serum and a nasopharyngeal or oropharyngeal swab collected by mobile phlebotomists. Additional blood draws and questionnaires over an approximately two-month period could optionally be provided by prospective study participants. Before DNA extraction, blood samples from the prospective study were shipped at room temperature or frozen.

Of note for this clone: Its specific antigen is unknown. Base qualities are not provided; no much larger clone lies one nucleotide away.

Material for sequencing was PBMCs or T cells enriched from blood (not recorded which). This TCR was recovered from a woman between 35 and 50 years old who had recovered from COVID-19.

The DNA sequence reads TGTGCCAGCAGCCGCCGGGAGGGGGGCAATGAGCAGTTCTTC. Translated, this is CASSRREGGNEQFF. This chain is built from TRBV5-4 and TRBJ2-1, with 8 central nucleotides matching TRBD2. CDR1 is given as SGHNT and CDR2 as YYREEE, both from the germline V gene (reference sequence). The CDR3 measures 14 amino acids from cysteine to phenylalanine. Only CDR3 DNA is held: 42 bases, read in frame from base 1. Trimming leaves V shorter by 4 bases and J shorter by 6 bases, with the junction holding 6 bases beyond the gene matches. Joined to the reference TRBV5-4 and TRBJ2-1 proteins, this CDR3 gives the full variable domain: ETGVTQSPTHLIKTRGQQVTLRCSSQSGHNTVSWYQQALGQGPQFIFQYYREEENGRGNFPPRFSGLQFPNYSSELNVNALELDDSALYLCASSRREGGNEQFFGPGTRLTVL.